The T cell receptor (beta chain) under discussion was sequenced for a study of OX40 agonist ivuxolimab in advanced cancers. With respect to the entire study: Ivuxolimab was a fully human IgG2 agonistic monoclonal antibody targeting the costimulatory receptor OX40 (CD134). Intravenous ivuxolimab was administered to patients every 2 weeks at six dose levels: 0.01, 0.1, 0.3, 1.5, 3 and 10 mg/kg. Among the approximately 54 dose-escalation patients, about 20 had hepatocellular carcinoma, roughly 15 melanoma, 9 renal cell carcinoma and 9 head and neck cancer. The dose-escalation cohort was almost 85% male with a mean age of about 60 years, ranging from about 20 to 85. Prior anti-PD-1, anti-PD-L1 or anti-CTLA-4 therapy was permitted, and checkpoint inhibitors had been received by about 37% of dose-escalation patients. Partial responses occurred in three dose-escalation patients: two with cutaneous melanoma and one with hepatocellular carcinoma. The point of sequencing TCRbeta in the periphery was to test whether ivuxolimab changed TCR sequence diversity and drove clonal T-cell expansion. The paper reports the monotherapy dose-escalation portion (N of about 50 patients) of the phase I ivuxolimab trial. Overall results and qualifications from the work: At doses of 0.1 to 3.0 mg/kg, clonal expansion of both CD4+ and CD8+ T cells in blood was seen between baseline and week 6. In the 0.1-3.0 mg/kg groups, partial responders had among the lowest normalized peripheral clonal expansion, particularly in CD8+ T cells. After ivuxolimab, CD8+ T cells had more expanded clones than CD4+ T cells on average. The antigen specificity of the peripheral T cells that underwent clonal expansion was not determined. Low levels of normalized T-cell clonal expansion were also seen in some nonresponding patients.

Genomic DNA was extracted from sorted cells for sequencing of the TCRbeta CDR3 region. The immunoSEQ Assay was used to sequence the TCRbeta CDR3 regions. TCRdb took over this immuneACCESS table, retaining in-frame rearrangements with V and J assigned. Such tables are incomplete; in checked studies, under half of the missing clones stem from an unresolved V gene, and the remainder is unexplained. For this sample there are some 100,000 clones; more than 75% appear just once. Jointly, the top ten make up around 0.76% of the sample. Comments on this clone: Its antigen remains undetermined. No clone much larger than this one lies a single base away; base qualities are absent.

The trial excluded patients who had a history of autoimmune disease or who were on systemic immunosuppression. Peripheral blood for TCR sequencing was collected from all dose cohorts at baseline, on cycle 4 day 1, and on cycle 7 day 1. The samples were drawn from a first-in-human, open-label, multicenter phase I dose-escalation trial of ivuxolimab. The trial enrolled adults with locally advanced or metastatic head and neck squamous cell, hepatocellular, melanoma or renal cell carcinoma. CD4+ and CD8+ T cells were sorted separately from peripheral blood before TCR sequencing. The CDR3 sequence holds 16 residues, the cysteine and phenylalanine included. The CDR3 DNA has 48 bases and is translated from base 1. Cut back by 2 bases and 8 bases, the V and J ends lie 19 bases apart. Reading the germline V gene gives CDR1 MGHDK and CDR2 SYGVNS.

The specimen was CD4+ or CD8+ T cells sorted from blood, collected in a trial of the OX40 agonist ivuxolimab. The TCR sequence derives from an adult with an advanced solid tumor such as melanoma, head and neck, liver or kidney cancer. The chain is made from TRBV25-1 and TRBJ2-1; perhaps TRBD2 is the D gene, with 6 bases matching. The CDR3 is CASSEPGTYPGDEQFF. The sequenced DNA is TGTGCCAGCAGTGAACCCGGGACTTACCCGGGGGATGAGCAGTTCTTC.